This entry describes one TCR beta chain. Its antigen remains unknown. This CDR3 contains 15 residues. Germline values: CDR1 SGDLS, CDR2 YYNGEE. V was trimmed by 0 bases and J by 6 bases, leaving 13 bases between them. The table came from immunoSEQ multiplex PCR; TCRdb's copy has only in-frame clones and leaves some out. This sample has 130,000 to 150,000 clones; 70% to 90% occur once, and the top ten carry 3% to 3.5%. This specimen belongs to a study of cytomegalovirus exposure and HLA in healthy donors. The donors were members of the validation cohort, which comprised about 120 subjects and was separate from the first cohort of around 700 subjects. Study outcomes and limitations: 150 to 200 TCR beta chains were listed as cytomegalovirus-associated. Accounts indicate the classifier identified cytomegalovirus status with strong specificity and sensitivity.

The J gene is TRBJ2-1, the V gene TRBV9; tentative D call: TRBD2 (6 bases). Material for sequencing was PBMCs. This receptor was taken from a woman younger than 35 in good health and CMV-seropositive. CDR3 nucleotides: TGTGCCAGCAGCGTAGTCGGGGGTAGCGGCAATGAGCAGTTCTTC. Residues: CASSVVGGSGNEQFF.